This is a list of T cell receptor beta chains from one sample in a study of cytomegalovirus exposure and HLA in healthy donors. Here immunoSEQ multiplex PCR was the method, and the copy in TCRdb shows in-frame clones only, minus some. The table has 150,000 to 200,000 clones, just over 75% seen once; the top ten hold approximately 2.1%. The sample comprised PBMCs. The receptor source for this set is a woman in her 30s in good health and CMV-seropositive. Each CDR3 is given with its conserved first and last residue. A D gene is named only where the DNA matches it firmly. A row's size may be missing; if present it is once, few, many or a size class.

d_gene: TRBD2
j_gene: TRBJ2-3
abundance: once
v_gene: TRBV11-3
CDR3aa: CASSQGGLAGATDTQYF
CDR3nt: TGTGCCAGCAGCCAAGGGGGCCTAGCGGGAGCAACAGATACGCAGTATTTT

d_gene: -
j_gene: TRBJ2-2
abundance: -
v_gene: TRBV6-1
CDR3aa: CASSEARGGELFF
CDR3nt: TGTGCCAGCAGTGAAGCAAGGGGCGGGGAGCTGTTTTTT

d_gene: -
j_gene: TRBJ1-1
abundance: -
v_gene: TRBV6-1
CDR3aa: CASSEATAAYTEAFF
CDR3nt: TGTGCCAGCAGTGAAGCGACCGCGGCATACACTGAAGCTTTCTTT

d_gene: -
j_gene: TRBJ1-1
abundance: -
v_gene: TRBV18
CDR3aa: CASSSLDSSNTEAFF
CDR3nt: TGTGCCAGCTCATCACTGGACAGTTCGAACACTGAAGCTTTCTTT

d_gene: TRBD2
j_gene: TRBJ2-7
abundance: -
v_gene: TRBV9
CDR3aa: CASSVGLAGREEQYF
CDR3nt: TGTGCCAGCAGCGTAGGTCTAGCGGGAAGGGAAGAGCAGTACTTC

d_gene: TRBD1
j_gene: TRBJ2-7
abundance: -
v_gene: TRBV6-5
CDR3aa: CASRPGQGWYEQYF
CDR3nt: TGTGCCAGCAGACCGGGACAGGGGTGGTACGAGCAGTACTTC

d_gene: TRBD1
j_gene: TRBJ2-7
abundance: -
v_gene: TRBV10-1
CDR3aa: CASSETQADRVKEQYF
CDR3nt: TGCGCCAGCAGTGAGACCCAAGCGGACAGGGTAAAGGAGCAGTACTTC

d_gene: -
j_gene: TRBJ1-5
abundance: few
v_gene: TRBV21-1
CDR3aa: CASSTSLWGRPIGNQPQHF
CDR3nt: TGTGCCAGCAGCACCTCCCTTTGGGGGCGACCAATCGGCAATCAGCCCCAGCATTTT

d_gene: -
j_gene: TRBJ2-7
abundance: -
v_gene: TRBV27
CDR3aa: CASSLSGVDSYEQYF
CDR3nt: TGTGCCAGCAGTTTATCAGGGGTGGATTCCTACGAGCAGTACTTC

d_gene: -
j_gene: TRBJ1-2
abundance: -
v_gene: TRBV7-2
CDR3aa: CASRPPGQNYGYTF
CDR3nt: TGTGCCAGCAGGCCGCCGGGACAAAACTATGGCTACACCTTC

d_gene: -
j_gene: TRBJ2-7
abundance: -
v_gene: TRBV27
CDR3aa: CASMIRQSLSYEQYF
CDR3nt: TGTGCCAGCATGATTAGACAGTCTCTCTCCTACGAGCAGTACTTC

d_gene: TRBD1
j_gene: TRBJ1-1
abundance: -
v_gene: TRBV30
CDR3aa: CAWATGESEAFF
CDR3nt: TGTGCCTGGGCTACAGGGGAATCTGAAGCTTTCTTT

d_gene: TRBD1
j_gene: TRBJ1-1
abundance: -
v_gene: TRBV4-1
CDR3aa: CASSQPLGQGYMNTEAFF
CDR3nt: TGCGCCAGCAGCCAGCCCCTTGGACAGGGCTACATGAACACTGAAGCTTTCTTT

d_gene: TRBD2
j_gene: TRBJ2-7
abundance: -
v_gene: TRBV5-1
CDR3aa: CASSQSGIYEQYF
CDR3nt: TGCGCCAGCAGCCAGAGCGGGATCTACGAGCAGTACTTC

d_gene: TRBD1
j_gene: TRBJ1-1
abundance: once
v_gene: TRBV5-1
CDR3aa: CASSSTTGYGTEAFF
CDR3nt: TGCGCCAGCAGCTCCACGACAGGGTATGGCACTGAAGCTTTCTTT

d_gene: -
j_gene: TRBJ2-7
abundance: -
v_gene: TRBV5-6
CDR3aa: CASSFNSGADEQYF
CDR3nt: TGTGCCAGCAGCTTTAATTCCGGAGCGGACGAGCAGTACTTC

d_gene: -
j_gene: TRBJ1-4
abundance: once
v_gene: TRBV6-1
CDR3aa: CASSEQRARRGLRFF
CDR3nt: TGTGCCAGCAGTGAACAGCGGGCGCGACGCGGCCTTAGGTTTTTT

d_gene: -
j_gene: TRBJ1-5
abundance: -
v_gene: TRBV27
CDR3aa: CASSFGAGQPQHF
CDR3nt: TGTGCCAGCAGTTTTGGAGCTGGTCAGCCCCAGCATTTT

d_gene: TRBD1
j_gene: TRBJ2-1
abundance: few
v_gene: TRBV4-1
CDR3aa: CASSLGTEGEQFF
CDR3nt: TGCGCCAGCAGTCTCGGGACAGAGGGGGAGCAGTTCTTC

d_gene: TRBD1
j_gene: TRBJ1-3
abundance: once
v_gene: TRBV18
CDR3aa: CASSPIPLTGSNSGNTIYF
CDR3nt: TGTGCCAGCTCACCCATTCCCTTGACAGGGTCCAACTCTGGAAACACCATATATTTT

d_gene: -
j_gene: TRBJ1-2
abundance: -
v_gene: TRBV28
CDR3aa: CASRVSGFNIAGAYGYTF
CDR3nt: TGTGCCAGCAGGGTTTCAGGGTTTAACATCGCGGGAGCCTATGGCTACACCTTC

d_gene: -
j_gene: TRBJ1-1
abundance: -
v_gene: TRBV7-8
CDR3aa: CASSSRGLNTEAFF
CDR3nt: TGTGCCAGCAGCTCCAGGGGTCTCAACACTGAAGCTTTCTTT

d_gene: -
j_gene: TRBJ2-2
abundance: few
v_gene: TRBV11-3
CDR3aa: CASSLQGSGELFF
CDR3nt: TGTGCCAGCAGCTTACAGGGATCCGGGGAGCTGTTTTTT

d_gene: -
j_gene: TRBJ1-3
abundance: -
v_gene: TRBV7-2
CDR3aa: CASSRDSSSGNTIYF
CDR3nt: TGTGCCAGCAGCCGCGACTCGAGCTCTGGAAACACCATATATTTT

d_gene: -
j_gene: TRBJ2-7
abundance: -
v_gene: TRBV5-1
CDR3aa: CASSLGEWLNEQYF
CDR3nt: TGCGCCAGCAGCCTGGGGGAGTGGCTGAACGAGCAGTACTTC

d_gene: TRBD1
j_gene: TRBJ1-1
abundance: -
v_gene: TRBV27
CDR3aa: CASSRKGTANTEAFF
CDR3nt: TGTGCCAGCAGTAGAAAAGGGACAGCCAACACTGAAGCTTTCTTT

d_gene: TRBD2
j_gene: TRBJ2-1
abundance: few
v_gene: TRBV9
CDR3aa: CASSPLAGETLGQFF
CDR3nt: TGTGCCAGCAGCCCACTAGCGGGAGAGACGTTGGGGCAGTTCTTC

d_gene: -
j_gene: TRBJ2-5
abundance: -
v_gene: TRBV6-1
CDR3aa: CASSALGQQGTQYF
CDR3nt: TGTGCCAGCAGCGCCTTAGGGCAGCAGGGGACCCAGTACTTC

d_gene: -
j_gene: TRBJ2-5
abundance: -
v_gene: TRBV5-4
CDR3aa: CASSSKDTFVGTQYF
CDR3nt: TGTGCCAGCAGCTCGAAAGACACCTTCGTGGGGACCCAGTACTTC

d_gene: TRBD1
j_gene: TRBJ1-2
abundance: few
v_gene: TRBV10-3
CDR3aa: CAISEGTGLYGYTF
CDR3nt: TGTGCCATCAGTGAGGGGACAGGTCTATATGGCTACACCTTC

d_gene: TRBD2
j_gene: TRBJ2-1
abundance: -
v_gene: TRBV2
CDR3aa: CASSETLLAGGKNEQFF
CDR3nt: TGTGCCAGCAGTGAAACCCTACTAGCGGGGGGGAAGAATGAGCAGTTCTTC

d_gene: TRBD1
j_gene: TRBJ2-2
abundance: -
v_gene: TRBV7-6
CDR3aa: CASRQWDRQNTGELFF
CDR3nt: TGTGCCAGCAGGCAATGGGACAGACAGAACACCGGGGAGCTGTTTTTT

d_gene: -
j_gene: TRBJ1-6
abundance: -
v_gene: TRBV7-9
CDR3aa: CASSLISPSGDNSPLHF
CDR3nt: TGTGCCAGCAGCTTAATCTCGCCCTCCGGGGATAATTCACCCCTCCACTTT

d_gene: TRBD2
j_gene: TRBJ2-5
abundance: -
v_gene: TRBV9
CDR3aa: CASSVDLAGAPGETQYF
CDR3nt: TGTGCCAGCAGTGTAGACTTAGCGGGGGCCCCGGGGGAGACCCAGTACTTC

d_gene: -
j_gene: TRBJ1-1
abundance: -
v_gene: TRBV5-1
CDR3aa: CASSLDGRVKLNTEAFF
CDR3nt: TGCGCCAGCAGCTTGGACGGCAGGGTAAAGCTGAACACTGAAGCTTTCTTT

d_gene: TRBD1
j_gene: TRBJ2-2
abundance: -
v_gene: TRBV5-6
CDR3aa: CASSLTGAPNTGELFF
CDR3nt: TGTGCCAGCAGCTTAACAGGGGCCCCCAACACCGGGGAGCTGTTTTTT